The source of this T cell receptor beta chain is a study of CD8+ T cells in alopecia areata. Study-wide results and limits: In lesional scalp, particularly from alopecia totalis/universalis, clonality was higher than in normal scalp.

TCR sequencing used cDNA made by reverse transcription of extracted RNA. Data came from immunoSEQ multiplex PCR; TCRdb stores just in-frame clones and leaves some out. Listed here are some 2,200 clones without any singletons, the top ten holding roughly 43%. Cells pooled from cutaneous lymph nodes were sorted on CD4, CD8alpha, NKG2D, NKG2ACE and other markers. CDR1 and CDR2 (germline): NSHNY, SYGAGN. Trimming at V came to 1 base and at J to 4 bases, leaving 4 bases not matched to a gene. The CDR3 is 15 amino acids. There are a few counts of this clone. Its antigen is not known. Mouse gene names and germline throughout. The read terminates 4 residues before the CDR3 end, so the remaining end is supplied by the germline J gene.

The sequence was collected from a C3H/HeJ mouse with alopecia areata. This line is of MHC haplotype H2-k. The rearrangement links TRBV13-1 to TRBJ2-3; 9 bases map to TRBD2. Sequencing input: CD8+ T cells sorted from a lymph node. The CDR3 sequence: CASSDYGGAPETLYF. The CDR3 DNA, read in part, is TGTGCCAGCAGTGATTATGGGGGGGCGCCAGAA.